Listed here are 4 T cell receptor beta chains from one sample, sequenced in a study of cytomegalovirus exposure and HLA in healthy donors. The study ran its PCR with 60 Vbeta and 13 Jbeta primers. The table came from immunoSEQ multiplex PCR; TCRdb's copy has only in-frame clones and leaves some out. The table includes over 100,000 clones, around nine tenths detected once. The specimen was PBMCs. The receptors were sampled from a woman younger than 45 in good health and CMV-seronegative.

The chain combines TRBV5-1 with TRBJ2-2; 11 positions match TRBD2. J gave up 3 bases and V 0 bases, and 10 bases lay outside the gene matches. Germline CDR1 and CDR2: SGHRS and YFSETQ. The CDR3 spans 19 residues. CDR3 sequence (DNA): TGCGCCAGCAGCTTGGCCGGATCACTAGCGGGGGACTACACCGGGGAGCTGTTTTTT. This encodes CASSLAGSLAGDYTGELFF.

The rearrangement joins TRBV30 to TRBJ2-3, with 11 bases identical to TRBD2. CDR1 is GTSNPN and CDR2 is SVGIG in the germline V gene (reference sequence). V lost 3 bases and J lost 1; bases outside the gene matches: 15. The CDR3 has 19 amino acids. CDR3 amino acids: CAWRPTRKLAGVGTDTQYF. The CDR3 DNA is TGTGCCTGGAGACCCACTCGAAAACTAGCGGGGGTGGGCACAGATACGCAGTATTTT.

V is TRBV4-3 and J is TRBJ2-7, with 14 nucleotides matching TRBD2. From germline, CDR1 is LGHNA and CDR2 YSLEER. This CDR3 comprises 16 residues. J gave up 4 bases and V 1 base, and 3 bases lay outside the gene matches. The DNA for the CDR3 is TGCGCCAGCAGCCAAGGGACTAGCGGGGGGTCGTACGAGCAGTACTTC. Residues: CASSQGTSGGSYEQYF.

Only one count was recorded for this clone. The J gene is TRBJ2-1, the V gene TRBV27, with D possibly matching TRBD2 (5 bases). Trimming pared 2 bases from V and 0 bases from J, leaving 14 bases between. CDR3 length: 17 amino acids. The V gene's germline CDR1 is MNHEY and CDR2 SMNVEV (reference sequence). The CDR3 region has the DNA TGTGCCAGCAGTTTACGATTGCGGGCAAACTCCTACAATGAGCAGTTCTTC. It yields the protein CASSLRLRANSYNEQFF.